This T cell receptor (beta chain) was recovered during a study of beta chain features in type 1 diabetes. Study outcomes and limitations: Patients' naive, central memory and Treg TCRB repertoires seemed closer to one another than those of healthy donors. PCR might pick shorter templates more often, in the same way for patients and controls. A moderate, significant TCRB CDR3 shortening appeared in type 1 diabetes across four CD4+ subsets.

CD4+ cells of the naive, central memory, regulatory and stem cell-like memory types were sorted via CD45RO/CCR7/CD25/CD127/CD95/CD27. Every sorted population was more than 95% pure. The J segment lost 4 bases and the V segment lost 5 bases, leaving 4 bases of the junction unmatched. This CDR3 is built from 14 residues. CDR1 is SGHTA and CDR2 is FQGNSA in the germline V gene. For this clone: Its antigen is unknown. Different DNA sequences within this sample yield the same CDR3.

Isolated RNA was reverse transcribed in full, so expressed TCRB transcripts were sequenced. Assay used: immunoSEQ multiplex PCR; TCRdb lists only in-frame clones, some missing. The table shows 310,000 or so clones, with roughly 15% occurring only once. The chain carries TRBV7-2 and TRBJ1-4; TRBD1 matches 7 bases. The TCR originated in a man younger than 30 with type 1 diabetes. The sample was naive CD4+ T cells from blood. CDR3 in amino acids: CASSPGQYNEKLFF. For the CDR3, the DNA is TGTGCCAGCAGCCCGGGACAGTATAATGAAAAACTGTTTTTT.